Listed below are T cell receptor beta chains from one sample, sequenced in a study of chemoradiotherapy in HPV16-positive cancers. Profiled with immunoSEQ multiplex PCR; TCRdb holds only in-frame clones, not every one. Of roughly 5,300 clones listed, about 67% are singletons. Material: tumor tissue, obtained from a patient who underwent chemoradiotherapy. These receptor sequences come from a human donor with HPV-associated anogenital cancer. CDR3s include the opening cysteine and the closing phenylalanine or tryptophan. The D gene is left open where the match is weak. Not every row has a clone size; where given, it reads once, few, many or a size class.

d_call: TRBD2; clone_size: .; j_call: TRBJ2-3; v_call: TRBV9; cdr3_nt: TGTGCCAGCAGCGTAGACGGTAGCGGGAGGAGAGATACGCAGTATTTT; cdr3_aa: CASSVDGSGRRDTQYF
d_call: .; clone_size: .; j_call: TRBJ2-7; v_call: TRBV30; cdr3_nt: TGTGCCCAAGGGGGGAGCCTGGAGCAGTACTTC; cdr3_aa: CAQGGSLEQYF
d_call: .; clone_size: once; j_call: TRBJ1-1; v_call: TRBV5-6; cdr3_nt: TGTGCCAGCAGCTTCTGGGGGCAATCTGTAATGAACACTGAAGCTTTCTTT; cdr3_aa: CASSFWGQSVMNTEAFF
d_call: TRBD1; clone_size: .; j_call: TRBJ2-5; v_call: TRBV27; cdr3_nt: TGTGCCAGCAGTTTATCGATGCAGGGGGAGGAGACCCAGTACTTC; cdr3_aa: CASSLSMQGEETQYF
d_call: TRBD1; clone_size: .; j_call: TRBJ2-5; v_call: TRBV7-9; cdr3_nt: TGTGCCAGCAGCTTAGAGCCCGGGGACAGGGAAGAGACCCAGTACTTC; cdr3_aa: CASSLEPGDREETQYF
d_call: TRBD2; clone_size: few; j_call: TRBJ2-5; v_call: TRBV19; cdr3_nt: TGTGCCAGTAGTTGGGGGGGGTCTCAAGAGACCCAGTACTTC; cdr3_aa: CASSWGGSQETQYF
d_call: .; clone_size: .; j_call: TRBJ1-2; v_call: TRBV5-1; cdr3_nt: TGCGCCAGCAGCCTTGGGGTGGGGGGAGTGAACTATGGCTACACCTTC; cdr3_aa: CASSLGVGGVNYGYTF
d_call: TRBD2; clone_size: once; j_call: TRBJ2-3; v_call: TRBV10-3; cdr3_nt: TGTGCCATCAGTGAGTTCGTCAGGGCGACTAGCGGGAGTTGGGATACGCAGTATTTT; cdr3_aa: CAISEFVRATSGSWDTQYF
d_call: TRBD1; clone_size: .; j_call: TRBJ1-4; v_call: TRBV7-9; cdr3_nt: TGTGCCAGCAGCTCCGGACAGGGATTTGAAAAACTGTTTTTT; cdr3_aa: CASSSGQGFEKLFF
d_call: TRBD1; clone_size: few; j_call: TRBJ2-7; v_call: TRBV27; cdr3_nt: TGTGCCAGCAGTATAATACAGGGGGTCGGCGAGCAGTACTTC; cdr3_aa: CASSIIQGVGEQYF
d_call: TRBD1; clone_size: once; j_call: TRBJ1-2; v_call: TRBV9; cdr3_nt: TGTGCCAGCAGCGACGCACGGGGGACAGGGTATGGCTACACCTTC; cdr3_aa: CASSDARGTGYGYTF
d_call: .; clone_size: .; j_call: TRBJ2-3; v_call: TRBV19; cdr3_nt: TGTGCCAGTAGTAGCCAGGGCACAGATACGCAGTATTTT; cdr3_aa: CASSSQGTDTQYF
d_call: .; clone_size: .; j_call: TRBJ2-1; v_call: TRBV7-9; cdr3_nt: TGTGCCAGCAGCTTAGGTGCGTGGGACGTACAGTTCTTC; cdr3_aa: CASSLGAWDVQFF
d_call: TRBD1; clone_size: .; j_call: TRBJ1-6; v_call: TRBV2; cdr3_nt: TGTGCCGAAACAGGGGATCCTAATTCACCCCTCCACTTT; cdr3_aa: CAETGDPNSPLHF
d_call: .; clone_size: .; j_call: TRBJ2-5; v_call: TRBV6-1; cdr3_nt: TGTGCCAGCAGTGAGAGGGGCAGGGAAGAGACCCAGTACTTC; cdr3_aa: CASSERGREETQYF
d_call: .; clone_size: .; j_call: TRBJ2-7; v_call: TRBV4-1; cdr3_nt: TGCGCCAGCAGCCAAACCCGGGACTCCTACGAGCAGTACTTC; cdr3_aa: CASSQTRDSYEQYF
d_call: TRBD2; clone_size: .; j_call: TRBJ2-7; v_call: TRBV30; cdr3_nt: TGTGCCTGGGCTCTAGCGGTACCCTACGAGCAGTACTTC; cdr3_aa: CAWALAVPYEQYF
d_call: .; clone_size: .; j_call: TRBJ2-3; v_call: TRBV28; cdr3_nt: TGTGCCAGCAGGATAGCGGAATGGGCAGATACGCAGTATTTT; cdr3_aa: CASRIAEWADTQYF
d_call: .; clone_size: .; j_call: TRBJ1-4; v_call: TRBV9; cdr3_nt: TGTGCCAGCAGCGTAGAGGGGTTTAGTGAAAAACTGTTTTTT; cdr3_aa: CASSVEGFSEKLFF
d_call: TRBD2; clone_size: .; j_call: TRBJ2-1; v_call: TRBV19; cdr3_nt: TGTGCCAGTAGTATAACTAGCGGGGACTTGCTTTACAATGAGCAGTTCTTC; cdr3_aa: CASSITSGDLLYNEQFF
d_call: TRBD1; clone_size: .; j_call: TRBJ1-1; v_call: TRBV5-6; cdr3_nt: TGTGCCAGCAGCTTGGCCCAGACAGGGCTTACTGAAGCTTTCTTT; cdr3_aa: CASSLAQTGLTEAFF
d_call: .; clone_size: few; j_call: TRBJ1-2; v_call: TRBV25-1; cdr3_nt: TGTGCCAGCAGTGAATACGGCCGGAGCCGCTACACCTTC; cdr3_aa: CASSEYGRSRYTF
d_call: TRBD2; clone_size: .; j_call: TRBJ2-1; v_call: TRBV9; cdr3_nt: TGTGCCAGCAGTGCGAGGGGGACTAGCTTCAATGAGCAGTTCTTC; cdr3_aa: CASSARGTSFNEQFF
d_call: .; clone_size: .; j_call: TRBJ2-1; v_call: TRBV7-3; cdr3_nt: TGTGCCAGCAGCTTGCCCGACGGTGAGCAGTTCTTC; cdr3_aa: CASSLPDGEQFF
d_call: .; clone_size: few; j_call: TRBJ2-7; v_call: TRBV4-2; cdr3_nt: TGTGCCAGCAGCCAATTCCAGCGAGGTGAGCAGTACTTC; cdr3_aa: CASSQFQRGEQYF
d_call: TRBD2; clone_size: .; j_call: TRBJ2-3; v_call: TRBV4-1; cdr3_nt: TGCGCCAGCAGTTTATCGGGAGGGCCAAGAACAGATACGCAGTATTTT; cdr3_aa: CASSLSGGPRTDTQYF
d_call: TRBD1; clone_size: few; j_call: TRBJ2-5; v_call: TRBV30; cdr3_nt: TGTGCCTGGAGTTGGCAGGGGGCAGAAGAGACCCAGTACTTC; cdr3_aa: CAWSWQGAEETQYF
d_call: .; clone_size: .; j_call: TRBJ2-1; v_call: TRBV5-6; cdr3_nt: TGTGCCAGCAGCTTTTCCGCGGAAAACGATGAGCAGTTCTTC; cdr3_aa: CASSFSAENDEQFF
d_call: .; clone_size: .; j_call: TRBJ2-3; v_call: TRBV28; cdr3_nt: TGTGCCAGCAGTAGGGGGGCTAGCGGTTACACAGATACGCAGTATTTT; cdr3_aa: CASSRGASGYTDTQYF
d_call: .; clone_size: once; j_call: TRBJ2-4; v_call: TRBV28; cdr3_nt: TGTGCCAGCAACCCCCGGGACCTACTAGCCAAAAACATTCAGTACTTC; cdr3_aa: CASNPRDLLAKNIQYF
d_call: .; clone_size: once; j_call: TRBJ1-2; v_call: TRBV27; cdr3_nt: TGTGCCAGCAGTTTGACCTATTTCTTGTGGAAATTGAATGGCTACACCTTC; cdr3_aa: CASSLTYFLWKLNGYTF
d_call: .; clone_size: large; j_call: TRBJ2-1; v_call: TRBV7-3; cdr3_nt: TGTGCCAGCAGCTTAGACAGGAGCTCCTACAATGAGCAGTTCTTC; cdr3_aa: CASSLDRSSYNEQFF
d_call: .; clone_size: .; j_call: TRBJ2-3; v_call: TRBV11-2; cdr3_nt: TGTGCCAGCAGCTCGATTTACACAGATACGCAGTATTTT; cdr3_aa: CASSSIYTDTQYF
d_call: TRBD2; clone_size: .; j_call: TRBJ2-7; v_call: TRBV10-3; cdr3_nt: TGTGCCACCGCCCCGGGAGGACTAGCGGGAGGGCCTTCCTACGAGCAGTACTTC; cdr3_aa: CATAPGGLAGGPSYEQYF
d_call: TRBD1; clone_size: .; j_call: TRBJ2-1; v_call: TRBV6-6; cdr3_nt: TGTGCCAGCAGAGGACAGGGGGTTAGCTCCTACAATGAGCAGTTCTTC; cdr3_aa: CASRGQGVSSYNEQFF
d_call: .; clone_size: .; j_call: TRBJ2-3; v_call: TRBV9; cdr3_nt: TGTGCCAGCAGCGTAGGGGATAGGCGGGTGCCACAGTATTTT; cdr3_aa: CASSVGDRRVPQYF
d_call: .; clone_size: .; j_call: TRBJ1-5; v_call: TRBV27; cdr3_nt: TGTGCCAGCAGTCCCTCCGCGACGGGGGGATCACGAGGCAATCAGCCCCAGCATTTT; cdr3_aa: CASSPSATGGSRGNQPQHF